These 17 T cell receptor beta chains came from one sample sequenced in a study of cytomegalovirus exposure and HLA in healthy donors. In the PCR, 60 Vbeta and 13 Jbeta primers were used. TCRdb keeps only in-frame clones here, not all; method: immunoSEQ multiplex PCR. The sample holds 110,000 or so clones, approximately 80% seen once. Sequencing was performed on PBMCs. The receptors were sampled from a man between 40 and 49 years old in good health and CMV-seropositive.

V and J are TRBV7-8 and TRBJ1-1; unclear D gene. CDR1 is SGHVS and CDR2 is FQNEAQ in the germline V gene. CDR3 length: 15 amino acids. V was cut by 1 base and J by 2 bases, with 11 bases left in between. CDR3 sequence (DNA): TGTGCCAGCAGCTTAGTCGTAGCGGCTAACACTGAAGCTTTCTTT. Translating it yields CASSLVVAANTEAFF.

This sequence joins TRBV5-4 and TRBJ2-3; 9 bases map to TRBD2. CDR3 length equals 16 residues. Germline V gene lookup returns CDR1 SGHNT and CDR2 YYREEE (reference sequence). After removal of 5 bases from V and 4 bases from J, the junction contained 11 bases not matched to a gene. This chain's CDR3 is CASRSEGGGAADTQYF. The CDR3 nucleotides are TGTGCCAGCAGATCAGAGGGCGGGGGGGCGGCAGATACGCAGTATTTT.

J is TRBJ2-2 and V is TRBV30, with 8 bases lining up with TRBD2. This CDR3 has 14 amino acids. Trimming cost V 7 bases and J 0 bases; bases outside gene matches: 4. Germline lookup yields CDR1 GTSNPN and CDR2 SVGIG (reference sequence). CDR3 in amino acids: CAFRRGANTGELFF. Written as DNA, the CDR3 is TGTGCCTTCCGGCGGGGGGCGAACACCGGGGAGCTGTTTTTT.

V gene TRBV11-2 combines with J gene TRBJ1-4, with 8 bases fitting TRBD1. There are 14 residues in the CDR3. With V trimmed by 5 bases and J by 4 bases, 3 bases remained unmatched. The germline gives CDR1 SGHAT, CDR2 FQNNGV. CDR3: CASSRTGYNEKLFF. As DNA, the CDR3 is TGTGCCAGCAGCAGGACAGGGTATAATGAAAAACTGTTTTTT.

The chain is built from TRBV27 and TRBJ2-5, with D perhaps matching TRBD2 (5 bases). This CDR3 has 14 residues. Trimming pared 5 bases from V and 5 bases from J, leaving 15 bases between. Germline CDR1 is MNHEY and CDR2 is SMNVEV (reference sequence). CDR3 nucleotides: TGTGCCAGCAGTCGCCACTCGGAGGAGGAGACCCAGTACTTC. It yields the protein CASSRHSEEETQYF.

The chain is built from TRBV4-1 and TRBJ1-1; 7 positions agree with TRBD1. CDR1 is MGHRA and CDR2 is YSYEKL in the germline V gene. The length of the CDR3 is 17 residues. V was clipped by 2 bases and J by 0 bases; unmatched bases: 9. CDR3 DNA sequence: TGCGCCAGCAGCCAAAACAGGGGAGTTTTCATGAACACTGAAGCTTTCTTT. This translates into CASSQNRGVFMNTEAFF.

To note about this clone: Relative to the germline gene, one junction end is altered; a read error may explain this. This sequence joins TRBV6-1 and TRBJ2-4, with D tentatively TRBD1 (5 bases). The germline gives CDR1 MNHNS, CDR2 SASEGT. This CDR3 is 14 amino acids long. The CDR3 region has the DNA TGTGCCAGCAGTGAAACGGCAGGGAACAACAGTCAGTACTTC. Translation gives CASSETAGNNSQYF.

This clone turned up a few times. This chain links TRBV5-1 with TRBJ1-2; D is possibly TRBD1 (5 bases). Germline CDR1 and CDR2: SGHRS and YFSETQ. The CDR3 has 15 residues. V was trimmed by 0 bases and J by 4 bases, leaving 13 bases between them. CDR3 loop: CASSLALSGPYGYTF. CDR3 in DNA: TGCGCCAGCAGCTTGGCCCTTTCAGGGCCCTATGGCTACACCTTC.

The rearrangement links TRBV6-5 to TRBJ2-2, with TRBD1 matching over 10 bases. V was clipped by 8 bases and J by 6 bases; unmatched bases: 0. The germline V gene encodes CDR1 MNHEY and CDR2 SVGAGI. There are 12 residues in the CDR3. The CDR3 DNA sequence: TGTGCCAGCGGACAGGGGGCCGGGGAGCTGTTTTTT. This gives the protein CASGQGAGELFF.

The chain recombines TRBV18 with TRBJ1-4; possible D gene TRBD1, 6 bases. Germline CDR1 is KGHSH and CDR2 is LQKENI. Trimming shortened V by 3 bases and J by 1 base, and 9 bases separated the two germline ends. The CDR3 extends over 15 amino acids. The CDR3 region has the DNA TGTGCCAGCTCACCTCAGACAGGAACTAATGAAAAACTGTTTTTT. It yields the protein CASSPQTGTNEKLFF.

This clone has more than one count but fewer than ten. The chain uses TRBV16 and TRBJ1-2; perhaps TRBD1 as D (6 bases). V lost 2 bases to trimming and J lost 2 bases, with 12 bases between them. The length of the CDR3 is 15 residues. Germline assignment: CDR1 KGHSY and CDR2 FQNENV. Here the CDR3 reads CASSQISGTNYGYTF. CDR3 in DNA: TGTGCCAGCAGCCAAATCTCCGGGACAAACTATGGCTACACCTTC.

V gene TRBV19 combines with J gene TRBJ1-1; perhaps TRBD1 as D (6 bases). Germline CDR1 LNHDA, CDR2 SQIVND (reference sequence). V lost 4 bases, J lost 1 base, and 10 bases lay in between. There are 14 residues in the CDR3. Here the CDR3 DNA reads TGTGCCAGTAGTAGGGGGCCTGGGAACACTGAAGCTTTCTTT. This sequence encodes CASSRGPGNTEAFF.

Comments on this clone: An end of the junction differs from the germline gene, which may be a read error. V is TRBV4-2 and J is TRBJ1-2; a weak D match, TRBD1 (5 bases). The CDR3 extends over 15 amino acids. Germline V gene lookup returns CDR1 LGHNA and CDR2 YNFKEQ. CDR3 nucleotide sequence: TGTGCCAGCAACCAAGCCACAGGATCGAACTATGGCTACACCTTC. This sequence encodes CASNQATGSNYGYTF.

There are a few counts of this clone. The chain has TRBV5-1 and TRBJ1-2, with a weak D call TRBD1 (5 bases). The CDR3 has 15 amino acids. The germline gives CDR1 SGHRS, CDR2 YFSETQ. V was pared by 0 bases and J by 3 bases, with 12 bases between. The DNA for the CDR3 is TGCGCCAGCAGCTTGGGGGCCAGGGCGGACTATGGCTACACCTTC. Protein: CASSLGARADYGYTF. The full variable domain, with the rest looked up from reference TRBV5-1 and TRBJ1-2, is KAGVTQTPRYLIKTRGQQVTLSCSPISGHRSVSWYQQTPGQGLQFLFEYFSETQRNKGNFPGRFSGRQFSNSRSEMNVSTLELGDSALYLCASSLGARADYGYTFGSGTRLTVV.

The chain employs TRBV28 and TRBJ1-5; 7 bases line up with TRBD1. V lost 7 bases, J lost 0 bases, and 12 bases stayed unmatched. There are 17 residues in the CDR3. The germline gives CDR1 MDHEN, CDR2 SYDVKM. The CDR3, as DNA: TGTGCCAGCACAACGGGACAGCTAAAGGGTAGCAATCAGCCCCAGCATTTT. This translates into CASTTGQLKGSNQPQHF.

This clone was counted between two and nine times. The rearrangement links TRBV7-9 to TRBJ2-1, with D possibly matching TRBD2 (6 bases). Germline V CDR1 and CDR2: SEHNR, FQNEAQ (reference sequence). CDR3 length equals 13 residues. V lost 0 bases, J lost 12 bases, and 12 bases lay in between. This CDR3 is CASSLARDGLQFF. CDR3 nucleotide sequence: TGTGCCAGCAGCTTAGCGCGGGACGGACTGCAGTTCTTC. The complete variable domain, with remaining parts taken from reference TRBV7-9 and TRBJ2-1, reads DTGVSQNPRHKITKRGQNVTFRCDPISEHNRLYWYRQTLGQGPEFLTYFQNEAQLEKSRLLSDRFSAERPKGSFSTLEIQRTEQGDSAMYLCASSLARDGLQFFGPGTRLTVL.

This chain uses TRBV9 with TRBJ1-2; unclear D gene. The CDR3 loop spans 14 amino acids. V was cut by 3 bases and J by 0 bases, with 9 bases left in between. Germline V gene data show CDR1 as SGDLS and CDR2 as YYNGEE. The CDR3 protein is CASSAALSNYGYTF. In nucleotides, the CDR3 is TGTGCCAGCAGCGCCGCACTGTCTAACTATGGCTACACCTTC.